The source of this T cell receptor (beta chain) is a study of cytomegalovirus exposure and HLA in healthy donors. Profiled with immunoSEQ multiplex PCR; TCRdb holds only in-frame clones, not every one. The table shows about 360,000 clones, with roughly 89% occurring only once. Trimming removed 6 bases from V and 8 bases from J, with 17 bases in between. This CDR3 is built from 14 residues. Germline-derived CDR1 and CDR2 are MNHEY and SVGAGI. Material for sequencing was PBMCs. The V gene is TRBV6-5, the J gene TRBJ2-1; D is uncertain. The receptor comes from a woman aged 18-35 years in good health and CMV-seronegative. This CDR3 reads CASSQYRSGYEQFF. CDR3 coding DNA: TGTGCCAGCAGCCAGTATAGGAGTGGTTATGAGCAGTTCTTC.